This T cell receptor (beta chain) emerged from a study of a mutant IDH1 vaccine in newly diagnosed glioma. About the research overall: Mean patient age was around 40 years; around 62% were male and about 40% female. General observations from the study: There were vaccine-induced immune responses in around 93% of the patients. Pseudoprogression apparently tracked independently of changes in top peripheral T cell clonotypes.

Time point defined: baseline, week 1 (first vaccination visit). Treatment in this sample: pre-vaccination baseline after standard-of-care therapy. Diagnosis in the donors showed new WHO grade 3 or 4 astrocytomas that were IDH1-mutant and ATRX-lost. In germline, CDR1 is SGHTS, CDR2 YDEGEE. There are 13 residues in the CDR3. V was pared by 1 base and J by 6 bases, with 8 bases between. Details on this clone: Antigen specificity is unknown.

Generated by immunoSEQ multiplex PCR, the TCRdb table keeps only in-frame clones and is missing some. This table holds fewer than 20,000 clones, almost 80% found once. The sequencing here drew on PBMCs, taken from a glioma patient treated with radiotherapy, temozolomide or both. The clonotype was recovered from a man aged 40-49 years with glioma. The chain couples TRBV5-8 to TRBJ2-1; D not resolved. The CDR3 reads CASSLRSANEQFF. The CDR3 DNA reads as TGTGCCAGCAGCTTGCGCTCAGCCAATGAGCAGTTCTTC. Full variable domain (missing parts from reference TRBV5-8 and TRBJ2-1): EAGVTQSPTHLIKTRGQQATLRCSPISGHTSVYWYQQALGLGLQFLLWYDEGEERNRGNFPPRFSGRQFPNYSSELNVNALELEDSALYLCASSLRSANEQFFGPGTRLTVL.